A selection of T cell receptor beta chains follows, all from one sample in a study of blood T cell repertoires in COVID-19. Measured with immunoSEQ multiplex PCR; TCRdb has only the in-frame clones, and not every one. The sample carries around 72,000 clones, approximately 82% recorded once. Sequenced: peripheral blood. The receptors come from a woman older than 75 with acute or convalescent COVID-19. The CDR3 runs from the conserved cysteine through the conserved F or W. Each record gives: D gene, clone size, V gene, J gene, CDR3 protein, CDR3 DNA. The D gene is left open where the match is weak. Clone size appears in some rows only: once, few, many, or a class for an expanded clone.

d_gene: TRBD2
abundance: .
v_gene: TRBV19
j_gene: TRBJ2-5
CDR3aa: CASSWGLAVFQETQYF
CDR3nt: TGTGCCAGTAGTTGGGGACTAGCGGTGTTCCAAGAGACCCAGTACTTC

d_gene: TRBD2
abundance: .
v_gene: TRBV19
j_gene: TRBJ2-1
CDR3aa: CASNRLAGYNEQFF
CDR3nt: TGTGCCAGTAATAGACTAGCGGGCTACAATGAGCAGTTCTTC

d_gene: TRBD1
abundance: .
v_gene: TRBV6-5
j_gene: TRBJ1-1
CDR3aa: CASRGQGRNTEAFF
CDR3nt: TGTGCCAGCAGGGGACAGGGGAGGAACACTGAAGCTTTCTTT

d_gene: TRBD1
abundance: .
v_gene: TRBV19
j_gene: TRBJ1-5
CDR3aa: CAISGTGGGQPQHF
CDR3nt: TGTGCCATCTCCGGGACAGGGGGCGGTCAGCCCCAGCATTTT

d_gene: TRBD2
abundance: .
v_gene: TRBV19
j_gene: TRBJ2-1
CDR3aa: CASSTLTSGTYLEQFF
CDR3nt: TGTGCCAGTAGTACCCTAACTAGCGGGACCTACTTGGAGCAGTTCTTC

d_gene: TRBD1
abundance: few
v_gene: TRBV28
j_gene: TRBJ2-5
CDR3aa: CASAGQVLSQETQYF
CDR3nt: TGTGCCAGCGCAGGACAGGTGTTAAGCCAAGAGACCCAGTACTTC

d_gene: .
abundance: few
v_gene: TRBV29-1
j_gene: TRBJ1-2
CDR3aa: CSVVRGDGYTF
CDR3nt: TGCAGCGTTGTTCGGGGGGATGGCTACACCTTC

d_gene: .
abundance: .
v_gene: TRBV6-6
j_gene: TRBJ2-1
CDR3aa: CASSLQGSYNEQFF
CDR3nt: TGTGCCAGCAGTTTGCAGGGCTCCTACAATGAGCAGTTCTTC

d_gene: .
abundance: .
v_gene: TRBV7-8
j_gene: TRBJ2-2
CDR3aa: CASTLRVNTGELFF
CDR3nt: TGTGCCAGCACCCTTAGAGTTAACACCGGGGAGCTGTTTTTT

d_gene: TRBD1
abundance: .
v_gene: TRBV3-1/TRBV3-2
j_gene: TRBJ1-1
CDR3aa: CASRGQGAGAPVPVKAFF
CDR3nt: TGTGCCAGCAGGGGACAGGGGGCGGGCGCGCCTGTACCAGTAAAAGCTTTCTTT

d_gene: TRBD1
abundance: .
v_gene: TRBV5-4
j_gene: TRBJ1-2
CDR3aa: CASSPDRGSDYRSPYGYTF
CDR3nt: TGTGCCAGCAGCCCCGACAGGGGGTCCGATTATAGGAGCCCCTATGGCTACACCTTC

d_gene: TRBD1
abundance: .
v_gene: TRBV11-2
j_gene: TRBJ1-4
CDR3aa: CASSLSEGAGEKLFF
CDR3nt: TGTGCCAGCAGCTTAAGCGAGGGGGCGGGGGAAAAACTGTTTTTT

d_gene: TRBD1
abundance: once
v_gene: TRBV29-1
j_gene: TRBJ1-2
CDR3aa: CSVIQGGYGYTF
CDR3nt: TGCAGCGTAATACAGGGGGGCTATGGCTACACCTTC

d_gene: TRBD1
abundance: .
v_gene: TRBV2
j_gene: TRBJ2-2
CDR3aa: CASSVNRGGGELFF
CDR3nt: TGTGCCAGCAGTGTCAACAGGGGTGGCGGGGAGCTGTTTTTT

d_gene: .
abundance: few
v_gene: TRBV2
j_gene: TRBJ2-7
CDR3aa: CASSGITRYEQYF
CDR3nt: TGTGCCAGCAGTGGAATAACTAGATACGAGCAGTACTTC

d_gene: .
abundance: .
v_gene: TRBV2
j_gene: TRBJ1-6
CDR3aa: CASSVTENSPLHF
CDR3nt: TGTGCCAGCAGTGTTACAGAAAATTCACCCCTCCACTTT

d_gene: .
abundance: .
v_gene: TRBV30
j_gene: TRBJ1-6
CDR3aa: CAWSRTRQDNSPLHF
CDR3nt: TGTGCCTGGAGCAGAACGAGACAGGATAATTCACCCCTCCACTTT